These 16 T cell receptor beta chains were sequenced from one sample in a study of T cells in Graves' hyperthyroidism and ophthalmopathy (dated by TCRdb to between 2018 and 2021). Libraries were constructed by multiplex PCR. Sequencer: Illumina HiSeq 2000. The TCR beta CDR3 regions were amplified from the RNA transcripts. A first-round RT-PCR of the TCR CDR3 used the HTBI primer set with the Qiagen OneStep RT-PCR kit. TCRdb's own reprocessing of the public reads used fastp at Q25 and MiXCR and kept productive beta chains. All rows with the same CDR3 protein become a single entry with the most common DNA and genes. The sample includes a few hundred thousand distinct CDR3 sequences, with roughly 13% observed a single time. Over 8.5% of the sample is in the top ten clones. The sequencing sample was made of blood. The receptors originated from a woman aged 18-29 years with Graves' hyperthyroidism.

This clonotype was seen more than once but under ten times. V and J are TRBV6-2 or TRBV6-3 and TRBJ2-2; 11 nucleotides agree with TRBD1. The CDR3 consists of 15 residues. Germline loops: CDR1 MNHEY, CDR2 SVGEGT. The V and J ends lost 9 bases and 6 bases, in that order; junction bases with no gene match: 9. The CDR3: CARTPGTGGPGELFF. Written as DNA, the CDR3 is TGTGCCAGGACTCCCGGGACAGGGGGTCCCGGGGAGCTGTTTTTT.

In this sample, this clonotype turned up many times. The genes are TRBV20-1 and TRBJ2-7; 10 bases agree with TRBD2. The CDR3 is 16 amino acids. Unmatched junction bases numbered 17, after V lost 5 bases and J lost 7 bases. Germline CDR1 reads DFQATT; CDR2 reads SNEGSKA (reference sequence). As DNA, the CDR3 is TGCAGTGCTGAGCACACTTCTAGCGGGGGAGGATGGGAGCAGTACTTC. This encodes CSAEHTSSGGGWEQYF.

This chain joins TRBV19 and TRBJ1-2; perhaps TRBD1 as D (5 bases). Trimming shortened V by 1 base and J by 2 bases, and 8 bases separated the two germline ends. This CDR3 has 14 amino acids. Looked up from germline, CDR1 is LNHDA and CDR2 is SQIVND (reference sequence). The chain's CDR3 is CASSIGRGNYGYTF. The CDR3, as DNA: TGTGCCAGTAGTATAGGAAGGGGAAACTATGGCTACACCTTC.

This clonotype has a count of ten or more. The chain employs TRBV7-9 and TRBJ2-3; perhaps TRBD1 as D (5 bases). Germline CDR1 reads SEHNR; CDR2 reads FQNEAQ (reference sequence). The ends were cut back, 8 bases at V and 1 base at J, with 22 bases in the middle. The CDR3 length is 17 residues. The CDR3 loop reads CASAYLQTAFRTDTQYF. Written as DNA, the CDR3 is TGTGCCAGCGCATATCTACAGACAGCCTTTCGCACAGATACGCAGTATTTT.

Note on this clonotype: A much larger clone is a single base away; this may be a read error. The chain links TRBV28 to TRBJ1-5; TRBD1 is a possible D gene (5 bases). CDR3 length: 15 residues. V was trimmed by 6 bases and J by 1 base, leaving 13 bases between them. Germline lookup yields CDR1 MDHEN and CDR2 SYDVKM. The CDR3 DNA sequence: TGTGCCAGCAGCCACCGACAGCAGAGCAATCAGCCCCAGCATTTT. Translated, it gives CASSHRQQSNQPQHF.

This clonotype has ten or more counts. The chain combines TRBV6-6 with TRBJ2-7, with 10 nucleotides matching TRBD1. Germline CDR1 is MNHNY and CDR2 is SVGAGI (reference sequence). The CDR3 has 15 residues. With 2 bases clipped from V and 2 bases from J, the junction kept 3 bases outside the gene matches. The CDR3 DNA reads as TGTGCCAGCAGTTACCGGGACAGGGGAACCTACGAGCAGTACTTC. Residues: CASSYRDRGTYEQYF.

In this sample, this clonotype turned up many times. The chain recombines TRBV6-2 or TRBV6-3 with TRBJ2-1; no reliable D call. V was trimmed by 1 base and J by 8 bases, leaving 15 bases between them. This CDR3 contains 15 residues. CDR1 is MNHEY and CDR2 is SVGEGT in the germline V gene. The CDR3 DNA follows: TGTGCCAGCAGTTACTATAAGGTTCATAAGGATGAGCAGTTCTTC. It encodes CASSYYKVHKDEQFF.

This clonotype came up many times. The rearrangement uses TRBV18 and TRBJ2-6; no definite D call. The CDR3 is 15 amino acids. V lost 3 bases, J lost 1 base, and 7 bases lay in between. From germline, CDR1 is KGHSH and CDR2 LQKENI. The DNA for the CDR3 is TGTGCCAGCTCACCGTTGGGGTCTGGGGCCAACGTCCTGACTTTC. Residues: CASSPLGSGANVLTF.

This clonotype has a handful of counts. The chain recombines TRBV29-1 with TRBJ2-6, with TRBD1 identical over 10 bases. The CDR3 totals 21 residues. Trimming removed 5 bases from V and 1 base from J; junction bases left unmatched: 20. The germline V gene has CDR1 SQVTM and CDR2 ANQGSEA. CDR3 in DNA: TGCAGCGTTTCCCCGGGACAGGGGACCTACCCTTCTGATTCTGGGGCCAACGTCCTGACTTTC. It translates to CSVSPGQGTYPSDSGANVLTF.

This clonotype has only a few counts. V gene TRBV9 combines with J gene TRBJ2-2; a weak D match, TRBD2 (6 bases). Germline CDR1 is SGDLS and CDR2 is YYNGEE. The CDR3 length is 15 residues. V was trimmed by 4 bases and J by 7 bases, leaving 17 bases between them. CDR3 coding DNA: TGTGCCAGCAGCCCCGAGGGAGGCTTGGGCGGGGAGCTGTTTTTT. Its protein is CASSPEGGLGGELFF.

In this sample, this clonotype turned up many times. V is TRBV7-2 and J is TRBJ2-3; a possible D gene is TRBD1 (6 bases). There are 16 residues in the CDR3. V lost 5 bases and J 2 bases, leaving 17 bases between the germline ends. The V gene's germline CDR1 is SGHTA and CDR2 FQGNSA. The CDR3 sequence is CASSRVGAHPTDTQYF. CDR3 nucleotides: TGTGCCAGCAGCCGAGTGGGGGCGCATCCCACAGATACGCAGTATTTT.

This clonotype was seen many times. The rearrangement joins TRBV24-1 to TRBJ2-1; TRBD2 aligns across 16 bases. The J segment lost 5 bases and the V segment lost 9 bases, leaving 3 bases of the junction unmatched. This CDR3 has 15 amino acids. Germline V CDR1 and CDR2: KGHDR, SFDVKD. As DNA, the CDR3 is TGTGCCACCGGGACTAGCGGGAGGGCAAACAATGAGCAGTTCTTC. Translation: CATGTSGRANNEQFF.

The V gene is TRBV6-2 or TRBV6-3, the J gene TRBJ2-5; TRBD2 agrees at 8 bases. CDR1 and CDR2 from the germline V gene are MNHEY and SVGEGT. This CDR3 has 15 residues. With 2 bases clipped from V and 6 bases from J, the junction kept 8 bases outside the gene matches. Written as DNA, the CDR3 is TGTGCCAGCAGTTACCTAGGACTAGCCCTCCAGACCCAGTACTTC. Protein sequence: CASSYLGLALQTQYF.

This clonotype was detected many times. V usage is TRBV7-2 and J usage is TRBJ2-3; 14 positions match TRBD2. The CDR3 extends over 19 amino acids. Per the germline V gene, CDR1 is SGHTA and CDR2 is FQGNSA. The V segment lost 1 base and the J segment 1 base; nucleotides outside the gene matches: 7. The CDR3 DNA follows: TGTGCCAGCAGCTTAGGACTAGCGGGAGGGCTGGGGGGCACAGATACGCAGTATTTT. Its translation: CASSLGLAGGLGGTDTQYF.

This clonotype was detected once. A much larger clone differs from this one at a single base, so this may be a read error. The genes are TRBV9 and TRBJ2-1; D perhaps matches TRBD2 (6 bases). Trimming took 4 bases from V and 3 from J, leaving 20 bases between them. This CDR3 has 17 amino acids. CDR1 is SGDLS and CDR2 is YYNGEE in the germline V gene. CDR3 residues: CASSPPGGTNLYNEQFF. CDR3 bases: TGTGCCAGCAGCCCTCCAGGCGGGACCAATCTCTACAATGAGCAGTTCTTC.

The chain employs TRBV28 and TRBJ2-1, with 7 nucleotides matching TRBD2. The CDR3 consists of 15 residues. V shed 3 bases and J 6 bases; nucleotides not matched to a gene: 8. Per the germline V gene, CDR1 is MDHEN and CDR2 is SYDVKM. CDR3 protein: CASSLGRERGNEQFF. In nucleotides, the CDR3 is TGTGCCAGCAGTTTGGGGCGGGAGAGGGGCAATGAGCAGTTCTTC.